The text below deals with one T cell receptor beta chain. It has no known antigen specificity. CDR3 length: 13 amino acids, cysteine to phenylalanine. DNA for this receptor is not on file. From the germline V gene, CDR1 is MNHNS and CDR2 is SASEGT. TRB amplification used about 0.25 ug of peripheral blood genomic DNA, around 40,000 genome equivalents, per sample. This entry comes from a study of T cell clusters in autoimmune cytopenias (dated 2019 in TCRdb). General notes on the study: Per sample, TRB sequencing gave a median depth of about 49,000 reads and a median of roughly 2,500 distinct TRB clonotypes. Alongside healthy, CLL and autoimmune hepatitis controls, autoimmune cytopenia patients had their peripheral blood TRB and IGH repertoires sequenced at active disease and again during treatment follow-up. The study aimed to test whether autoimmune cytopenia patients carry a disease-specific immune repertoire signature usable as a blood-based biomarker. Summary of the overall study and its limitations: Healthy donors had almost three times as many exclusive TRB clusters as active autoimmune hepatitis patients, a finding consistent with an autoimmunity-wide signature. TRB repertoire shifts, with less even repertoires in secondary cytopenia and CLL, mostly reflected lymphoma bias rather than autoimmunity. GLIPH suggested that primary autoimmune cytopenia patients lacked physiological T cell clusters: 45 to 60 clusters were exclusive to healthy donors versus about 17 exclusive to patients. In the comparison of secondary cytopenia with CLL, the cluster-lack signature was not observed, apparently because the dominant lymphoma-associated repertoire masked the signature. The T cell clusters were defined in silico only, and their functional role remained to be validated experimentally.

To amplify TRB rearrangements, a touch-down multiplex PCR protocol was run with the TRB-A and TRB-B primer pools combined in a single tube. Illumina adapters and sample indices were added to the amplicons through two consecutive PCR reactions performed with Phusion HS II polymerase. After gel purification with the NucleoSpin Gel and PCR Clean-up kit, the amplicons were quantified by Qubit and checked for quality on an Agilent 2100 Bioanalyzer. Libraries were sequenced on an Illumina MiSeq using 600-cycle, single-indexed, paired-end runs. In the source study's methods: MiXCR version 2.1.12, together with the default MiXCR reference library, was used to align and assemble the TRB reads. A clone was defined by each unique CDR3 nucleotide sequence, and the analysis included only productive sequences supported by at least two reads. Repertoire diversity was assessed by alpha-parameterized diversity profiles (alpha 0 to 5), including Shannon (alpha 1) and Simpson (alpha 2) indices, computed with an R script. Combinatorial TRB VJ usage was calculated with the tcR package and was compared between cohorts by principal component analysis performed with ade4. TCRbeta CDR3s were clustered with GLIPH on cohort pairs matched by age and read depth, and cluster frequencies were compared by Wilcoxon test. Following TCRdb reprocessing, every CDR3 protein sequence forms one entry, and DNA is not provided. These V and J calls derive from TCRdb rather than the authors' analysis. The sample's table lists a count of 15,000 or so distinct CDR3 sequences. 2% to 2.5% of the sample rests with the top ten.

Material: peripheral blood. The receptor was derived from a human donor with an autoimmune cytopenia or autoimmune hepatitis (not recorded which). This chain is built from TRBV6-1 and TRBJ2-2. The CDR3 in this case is CASSGWTAGELFF.